This T cell receptor beta chain was sequenced during a study of vaccination and CD4 T cells after COVID-19. Across the study: Overlapping SARS-CoV-2, HCoV-NL63, HCoV-OC43 and HCoV-229E spike peptides were used to stimulate cells. Each control culture was treated with a CEFX pool, an HIV-1 Nef pool, or no peptide.

Concerning this clonotype itself: Its antigen is as yet unknown.

V shed 10 bases, J shed 7 bases, and the junction held 9 bases outside the gene matches. CDR3 length: 12 residues. Germline V gene data show CDR1 as MNHNS and CDR2 as SASEGT. Cultured CD4+ T-cell DNA underwent Oncomine TCR Beta short-read sequencing. One entry per CDR3 protein results from TCRdb running MiXCR on the PCR reads. The sample consists of about 25,000 distinct CDR3 sequences, approximately 28% of them appearing once. Time point here: late sampling 161 to 241 days after vaccination in three convalescent patients. The treatment denotes: approximately 9-day PBMC culture with coronavirus spike peptide pools or control peptides (ViraFEST assay).

The chain combines TRBV6-1 with TRBJ1-2; 7 nucleotides match TRBD1. This sample comprised CD4+ T cells from blood, cultured in vitro, obtained about 7 months after SARS-CoV-2 vaccination. The sequence was collected from a human donor who had recovered from COVID-19. The CDR3 DNA reads as TGTGCCACCAGACAGGGATCCTCTGGCTACACCTTC. It codes for CATRQGSSGYTF.